The 8 T cell receptor beta chains reported below all come from one sample, sequenced in a study of lymphopenia after photon versus proton radiotherapy. Profiled with immunoSEQ multiplex PCR; TCRdb holds only in-frame clones, not every one. The sample carries about 22,000 clones, 80% to 90% recorded once. This material consisted of peripheral blood, taken from a patient treated with proton-based radiotherapy. The receptors derive from a man at least 80 years old with esophageal cancer.

This chain links TRBV5-5 with TRBJ2-2; 7 bases match TRBD1. After removal of 4 bases from V and 2 bases from J, the junction contained 8 bases not matched to a gene. The CDR3 runs to 16 residues. The V gene's germline CDR1 is SGHKS and CDR2 YYEKEE (reference sequence). CDR3 coding DNA: TGTGCCAGCAGCCTCGACAGGGCTACTAACACCGGGGAGCTGTTTTTT. Amino acids: CASSLDRATNTGELFF.

The chain couples TRBV6-5 to TRBJ1-5; D ambiguous. Trimming took off 4 bases at V and 0 bases at J, with 10 bases between the two ends. This CDR3 region has 15 residues. CDR1 and CDR2 (germline): MNHEY, SVGAGI. CDR3 nucleotide sequence: TGTGCCAGCAGTTCTTGGCAACATAGCAATCAGCCCCAGCATTTT. The encoded protein is CASSSWQHSNQPQHF.

J is TRBJ2-7 and V is TRBV11-3; no firm D call. V lost 5 bases and J 6 bases, leaving 8 bases between the germline ends. The CDR3 is made up of 11 amino acids. Germline lookup yields CDR1 SGHNT and CDR2 YENEEA. Written as DNA, the CDR3 is TGTGCCAGCAGCCCTCGTACCGAGCAGTACTTC. This codes for CASSPRTEQYF.

This clone was recorded once. The chain carries TRBV19 and TRBJ2-6; possible D gene TRBD1, 5 bases. V lost 5 bases and J 3 bases, leaving 14 bases between the germline ends. CDR3 length equals 16 residues. Germline lookup yields CDR1 LNHDA and CDR2 SQIVND (reference sequence). CDR3 sequence (DNA): TGTGCCAGTAGTCCCCAGGGCAGAGATGGGGCCAACGTCCTGACTTTC. It is translated as CASSPQGRDGANVLTF.

The chain is built from TRBV11-2 and TRBJ1-2; 7 bases are shared with TRBD1. The germline CDR1 and CDR2 sequences are SGHAT and FQNNGV. Losses at the gene ends were 4 bases for V and 2 bases for J; bases not matched to a gene: 10. The CDR3 loop spans 16 amino acids. CDR3 sequence reads: CASSSIDRAKNYGYTF. The CDR3 DNA is TGTGCCAGCAGCTCCATAGACAGGGCGAAGAACTATGGCTACACCTTC.

This CDR3 reads CASSQDSQVYNEQFF. CDR3 sequence (DNA): TGCGCCAGCAGCCAAGATAGCCAGGTATACAATGAGCAGTTCTTC. The chain is built from TRBV4-3 and TRBJ2-1; D gene ambiguous. The V end was cut by 0 bases, the J end by 4 bases, with 10 bases between. The CDR3 is 15 amino acids. The V gene's germline CDR1 is LGHNA and CDR2 YSLEER.

The chain couples TRBV5-6 to TRBJ2-3; perhaps TRBD2 as D (5 bases). Germline V gene data show CDR1 as SGHDT and CDR2 as YYEEEE. The CDR3 runs 14 residues. V was shortened by 4 bases and J by 1 base, with 10 bases between the two germline ends. CDR3: CASSPKGGTDTQYF. The CDR3 DNA reads as TGTGCCAGCAGCCCGAAGGGAGGCACAGATACGCAGTATTTT.

This clone was counted only a few times. Other nucleotide sequences in the sample specify the same CDR3. The chain carries TRBV7-9 and TRBJ1-3; D possibly corresponds to TRBD1 (5 bases). Germline values: CDR1 SEHNR, CDR2 FQNEAQ (reference sequence). V lost 1 base, J lost 2 bases, and 12 bases lay in between. This CDR3 region has 16 residues. The CDR3 region has the DNA TGTGCCAGCAGCTTAGTTTCCGGGACGACTGGAAACACCATATATTTT. It yields the protein CASSLVSGTTGNTIYF.